A single TCR beta chain is shown here with its context. Its antigen is not identified. Libraries were prepared by immunoSEQ multiplex PCR; TCRdb keeps only in-frame clonotypes and omits some of them. The data show 560,000 or so clones, 96% seen once. The naive CD8 fraction comprised CD45RO-negative cells positively selected for CCR7 and excluded terminally differentiated effector memory CD45RA+ cells. Healthy and HIV-negative, the adult donors had no recent acute infections or vaccinations. These data belong to a study of shared clonotypes between healthy human individuals. Looking at the study overall: Per donor, three plates held CD4 naive cells, three held CD4 memory, two held CD8 naive and one held CD8 memory. Study results and caveats: Larger estimated richness was generally recorded for naive subsets relative to memory subsets. Naive CD4 clonotype sharing across several donors was around 5.5%.

The source material was naive CD8+ T cells sorted from blood. This clonotype was obtained from a woman under 40 in good health.

The CDR3 loop is CASSLDIVGGRRSETQYF. The DNA for the CDR3 is TGTGCCAGCAGCTTGGATATTGTCGGGGGGCGTCGAAGCGAGACCCAGTACTTC. V gene TRBV5-5 combines with J gene TRBJ2-5, with a tentative D call TRBD2 (7 bases). V lost 0 bases to trimming and J lost 5 bases, with 23 bases between them. Germline lookup yields CDR1 SGHKS and CDR2 YYEKEE (reference sequence). The CDR3 is made up of 18 amino acids.